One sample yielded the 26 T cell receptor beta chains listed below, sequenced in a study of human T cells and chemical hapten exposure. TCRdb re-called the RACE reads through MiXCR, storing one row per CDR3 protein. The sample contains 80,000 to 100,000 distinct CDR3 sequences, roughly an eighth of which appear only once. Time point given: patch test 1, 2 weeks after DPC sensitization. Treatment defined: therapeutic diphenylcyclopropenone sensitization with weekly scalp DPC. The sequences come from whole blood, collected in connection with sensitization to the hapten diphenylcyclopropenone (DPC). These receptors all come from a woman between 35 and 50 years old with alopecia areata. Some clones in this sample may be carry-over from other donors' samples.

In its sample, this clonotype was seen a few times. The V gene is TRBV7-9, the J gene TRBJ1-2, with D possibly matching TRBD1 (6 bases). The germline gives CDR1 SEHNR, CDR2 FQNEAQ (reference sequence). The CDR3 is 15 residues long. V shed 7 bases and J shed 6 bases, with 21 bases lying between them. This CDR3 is CASIPLSWGLHGYTF. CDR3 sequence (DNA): TGTGCCAGCATCCCACTCTCATGGGGGCTACATGGCTACACCTTC.

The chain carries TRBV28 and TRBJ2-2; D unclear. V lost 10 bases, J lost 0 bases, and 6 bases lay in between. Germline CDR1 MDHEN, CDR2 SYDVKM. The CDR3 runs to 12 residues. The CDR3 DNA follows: TGTGCCACAAGGACGAACACCGGGGAGCTGTTTTTT. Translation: CATRTNTGELFF.

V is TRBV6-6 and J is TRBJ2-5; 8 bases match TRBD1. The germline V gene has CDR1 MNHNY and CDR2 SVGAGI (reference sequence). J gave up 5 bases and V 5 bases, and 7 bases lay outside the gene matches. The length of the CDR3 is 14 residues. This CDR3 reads CASSLQGAWETQYF. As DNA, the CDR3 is TGTGCCAGCAGTCTCCAGGGGGCTTGGGAGACCCAGTACTTC.

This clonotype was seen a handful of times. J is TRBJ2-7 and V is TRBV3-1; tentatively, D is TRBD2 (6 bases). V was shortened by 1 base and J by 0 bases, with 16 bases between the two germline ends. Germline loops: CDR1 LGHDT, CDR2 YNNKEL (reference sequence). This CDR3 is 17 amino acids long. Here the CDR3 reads CASSQASSGDSSYEQYF. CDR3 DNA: TGTGCCAGCAGCCAAGCAAGTAGCGGTGATAGCTCCTACGAGCAGTACTTC.

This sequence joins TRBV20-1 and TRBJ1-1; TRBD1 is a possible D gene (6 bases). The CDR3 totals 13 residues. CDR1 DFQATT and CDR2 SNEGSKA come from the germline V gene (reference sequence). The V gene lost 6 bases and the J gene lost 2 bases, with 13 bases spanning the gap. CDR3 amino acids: CSAPVGGNTEAFF. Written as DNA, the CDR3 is TGCAGTGCGCCGGTCGGGGGCAACACTGAAGCTTTCTTT.

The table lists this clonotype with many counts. CDR3 loop: CSATSGHRTDTQYF. The CDR3 nucleotides are TGCAGTGCAACCTCGGGACACAGAACAGATACGCAGTATTTT. The rearrangement joins TRBV20-1 to TRBJ2-3; TRBD1 might be the D (6 bases). The V end was cut by 6 bases, the J end by 3 bases, with 16 bases between. CDR3 length: 14 amino acids. Germline CDR1 is DFQATT and CDR2 is SNEGSKA (reference sequence).

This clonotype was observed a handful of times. The chain's CDR3 is CSVEGGTGNTGELFF. Written as DNA, the CDR3 is TGCAGCGTTGAAGGGGGAACAGGGAACACCGGGGAGCTGTTTTTT. V is TRBV29-1 and J is TRBJ2-2, with D possibly TRBD1 on 5 matching bases. Germline CDR1 and CDR2: SQVTM and ANQGSEA. This CDR3 contains 15 residues. V lost 1 base and J 1 base, leaving 10 bases between the germline ends.

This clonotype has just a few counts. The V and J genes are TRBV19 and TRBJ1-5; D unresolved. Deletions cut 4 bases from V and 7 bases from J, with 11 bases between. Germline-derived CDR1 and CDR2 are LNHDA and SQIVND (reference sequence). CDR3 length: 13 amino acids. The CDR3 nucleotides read TGTGCCAGTAGTACAGGTTGGGGACAGCCCCAGCATTTT. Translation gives CASSTGWGQPQHF.

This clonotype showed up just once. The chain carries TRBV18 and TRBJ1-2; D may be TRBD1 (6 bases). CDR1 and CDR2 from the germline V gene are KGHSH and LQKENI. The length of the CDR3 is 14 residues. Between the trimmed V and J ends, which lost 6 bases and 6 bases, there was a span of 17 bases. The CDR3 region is CASSPNGGRDGYTF. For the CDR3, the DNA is TGTGCCAGCTCGCCAAATGGGGGGCGCGATGGCTACACCTTC.

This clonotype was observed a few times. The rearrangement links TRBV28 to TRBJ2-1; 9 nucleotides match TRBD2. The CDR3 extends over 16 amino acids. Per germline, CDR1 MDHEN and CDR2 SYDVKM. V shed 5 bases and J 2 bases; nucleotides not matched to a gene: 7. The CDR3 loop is CASSPSSGITYNEQFF. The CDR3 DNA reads TGTGCCAGCAGTCCATCTAGCGGGATTACCTACAATGAGCAGTTCTTC. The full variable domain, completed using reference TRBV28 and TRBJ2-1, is DVKVTQSSRYLVKRTGEKVFLECVQDMDHENMFWYRQDPGLGLRLIYFSYDVKMKEKGDIPEGYSVSREKKERFSLILESASTNQTSMYLCASSPSSGITYNEQFFGPGTRLTVL.

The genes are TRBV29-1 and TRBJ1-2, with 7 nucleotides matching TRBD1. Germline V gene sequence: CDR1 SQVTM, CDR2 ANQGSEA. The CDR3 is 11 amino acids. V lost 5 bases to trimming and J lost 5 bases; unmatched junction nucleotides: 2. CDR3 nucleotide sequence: TGCAGCGTTAAGGGGGCTTATGGCTACACCTTC. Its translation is CSVKGAYGYTF.

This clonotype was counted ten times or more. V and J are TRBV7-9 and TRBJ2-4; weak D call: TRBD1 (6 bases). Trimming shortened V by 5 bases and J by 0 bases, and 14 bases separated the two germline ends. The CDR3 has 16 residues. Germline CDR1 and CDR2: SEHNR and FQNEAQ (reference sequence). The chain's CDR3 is CASSAVGGLAKNIQYF. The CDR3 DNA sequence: TGTGCCAGCAGCGCCGTAGGGGGTTTAGCCAAAAACATTCAGTACTTC.

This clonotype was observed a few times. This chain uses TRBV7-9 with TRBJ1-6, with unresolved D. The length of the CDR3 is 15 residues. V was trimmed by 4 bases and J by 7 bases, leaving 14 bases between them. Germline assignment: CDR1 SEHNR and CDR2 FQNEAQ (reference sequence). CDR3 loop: CASSSNREINSPLHF. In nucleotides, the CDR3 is TGTGCCAGCAGCTCCAATAGGGAAATCAATTCACCCCTCCACTTT.

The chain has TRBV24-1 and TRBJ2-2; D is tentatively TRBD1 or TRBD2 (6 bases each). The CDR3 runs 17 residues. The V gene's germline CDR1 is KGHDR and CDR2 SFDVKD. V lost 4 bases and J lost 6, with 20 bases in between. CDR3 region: CATSDPTGRLASGELFF. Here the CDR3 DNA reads TGTGCCACCAGTGACCCAACAGGGAGGTTGGCGTCCGGGGAGCTGTTTTTT.

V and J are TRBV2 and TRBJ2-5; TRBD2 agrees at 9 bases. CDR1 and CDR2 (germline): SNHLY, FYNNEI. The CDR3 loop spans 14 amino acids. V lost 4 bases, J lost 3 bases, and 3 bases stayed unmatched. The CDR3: CASSVAGVEETQYF. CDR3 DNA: TGTGCCAGCAGTGTAGCGGGAGTCGAAGAGACCCAGTACTTC.

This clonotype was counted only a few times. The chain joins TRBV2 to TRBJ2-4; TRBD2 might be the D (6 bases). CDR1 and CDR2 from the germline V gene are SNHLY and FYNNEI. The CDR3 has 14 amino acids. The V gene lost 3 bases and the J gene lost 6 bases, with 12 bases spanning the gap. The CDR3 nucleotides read TGTGCCAGCAGTGAGAGTAGCGGCTTAAACATTCAGTACTTC. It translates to CASSESSGLNIQYF.

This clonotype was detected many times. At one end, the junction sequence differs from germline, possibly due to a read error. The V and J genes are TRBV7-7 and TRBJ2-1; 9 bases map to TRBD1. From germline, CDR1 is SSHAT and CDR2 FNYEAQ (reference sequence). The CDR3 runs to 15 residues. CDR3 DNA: TGTGCTAGCACTCCCGGGACAGGGAAGAACAATGAGCAGTTCTTC. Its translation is CASTPGTGKNNEQFF.

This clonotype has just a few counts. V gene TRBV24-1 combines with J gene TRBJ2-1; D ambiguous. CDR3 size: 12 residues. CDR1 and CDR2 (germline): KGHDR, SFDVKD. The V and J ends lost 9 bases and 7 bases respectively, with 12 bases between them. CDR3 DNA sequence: TGTGCCACCCATTCGAATGAGAATGAGCAGTTCTTC. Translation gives CATHSNENEQFF.

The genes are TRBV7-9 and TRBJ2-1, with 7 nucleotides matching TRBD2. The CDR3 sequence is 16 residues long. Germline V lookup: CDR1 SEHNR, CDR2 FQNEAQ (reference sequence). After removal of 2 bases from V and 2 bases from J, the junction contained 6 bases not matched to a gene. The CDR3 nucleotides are TGTGCCAGCAGCTTATATTGGGACTACCCCTACAATGAGCAGTTCTTC. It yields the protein CASSLYWDYPYNEQFF.

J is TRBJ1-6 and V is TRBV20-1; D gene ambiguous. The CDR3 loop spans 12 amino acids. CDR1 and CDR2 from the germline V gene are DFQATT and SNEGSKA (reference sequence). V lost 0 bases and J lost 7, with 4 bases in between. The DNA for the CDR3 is TGCAGTGCTAGAGAGTCCAATTCACCCCTCCACTTT. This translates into CSARESNSPLHF.

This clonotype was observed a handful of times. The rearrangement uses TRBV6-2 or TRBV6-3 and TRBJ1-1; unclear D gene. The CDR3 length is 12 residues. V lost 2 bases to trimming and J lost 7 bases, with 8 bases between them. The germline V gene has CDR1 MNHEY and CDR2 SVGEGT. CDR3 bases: TGTGCCAGCAGTTACGCCACAGATGAAGCTTTCTTT. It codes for CASSYATDEAFF.

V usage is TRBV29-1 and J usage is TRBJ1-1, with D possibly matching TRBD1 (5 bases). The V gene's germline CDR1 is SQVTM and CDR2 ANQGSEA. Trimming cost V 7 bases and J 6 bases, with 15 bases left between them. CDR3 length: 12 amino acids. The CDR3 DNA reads TGCAGCGCCTGGGGCCAGGGCGCTGAAGCTTTCTTT. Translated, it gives CSAWGQGAEAFF.

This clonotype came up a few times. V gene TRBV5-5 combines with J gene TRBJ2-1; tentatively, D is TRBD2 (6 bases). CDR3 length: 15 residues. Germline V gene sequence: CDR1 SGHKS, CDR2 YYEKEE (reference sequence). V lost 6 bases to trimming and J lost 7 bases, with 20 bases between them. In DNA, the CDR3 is TGTGCCAGCACCTACCCTAAGACTAGTAGAAATGAGCAGTTCTTC. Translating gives CASTYPKTSRNEQFF.

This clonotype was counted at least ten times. The CDR3 spells CASSHRGRESGELFF. CDR3 DNA: TGTGCCAGCAGCCACAGGGGGCGTGAGAGCGGGGAGCTGTTTTTT. The chain has TRBV3-1 and TRBJ2-2; 8 nucleotides match TRBD1. The length of the CDR3 is 15 residues. Germline V gene sequence: CDR1 LGHDT, CDR2 YNNKEL (reference sequence). J gave up 7 bases and V 3 bases, and 7 bases lay outside the gene matches.

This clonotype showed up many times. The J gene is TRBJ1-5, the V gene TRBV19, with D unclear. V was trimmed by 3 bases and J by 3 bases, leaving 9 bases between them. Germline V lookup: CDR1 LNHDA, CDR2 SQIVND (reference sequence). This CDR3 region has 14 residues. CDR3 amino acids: CASSIVENNQPQHF. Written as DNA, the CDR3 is TGTGCCAGTAGTATCGTGGAGAACAATCAGCCCCAGCATTTT.

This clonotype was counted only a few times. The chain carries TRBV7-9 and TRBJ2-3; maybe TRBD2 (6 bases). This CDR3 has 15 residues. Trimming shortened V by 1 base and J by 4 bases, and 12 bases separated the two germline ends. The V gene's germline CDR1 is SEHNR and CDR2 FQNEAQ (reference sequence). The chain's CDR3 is CASSLGLGRSDTQYF. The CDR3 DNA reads TGTGCCAGCAGCTTAGGGCTGGGGAGGTCAGATACGCAGTATTTT.